Listed below are T cell receptor beta chains from one sample, sequenced in a study of vaccination and CD4 T cells after COVID-19. In TCRdb, the PCR reads were re-called with MiXCR into one record per CDR3 protein. In the table there are 9,000 to 13,000 distinct CDR3 sequences, less than 70% of which are singletons. Their recognized antigens are unknown. Sequenced material: CD4+ T cells from blood, cultured in vitro. The receptors were sampled from a human donor who had recovered from COVID-19. Each CDR3 is given with its conserved first and last residue. D genes are given only for firm matches.

>TRBV2|TRBJ2-6|TRBD2
CASRVTSGGASGANVLTF
>TRBV2|TRBJ1-2|TRBD1
CASRPGQGRGGYTF
>TRBV15|TRBJ1-1|-
CATSRDRGNLEAFF
>TRBV6-5|TRBJ2-1|-
CASSYYPSPNEQFF
>TRBV25-1|TRBJ1-2|-
CASSGIYGYTF
>TRBV27|TRBJ2-3|TRBD1
CASTNRGTDTQYF
>TRBV20-1|TRBJ2-5|TRBD2
CSAREWTSGISETQYF
>TRBV5-5|TRBJ1-1|-
CASSFGAPGTEAFF
>TRBV15|TRBJ2-2|TRBD1
CATSRRTGGPGELFF
>TRBV28|TRBJ2-5|-
CASRLGTGRETQYF
>TRBV15|TRBJ1-4|-
CATSRPSGGGNEKLFF
>TRBV7-6|TRBJ2-7|TRBD1
CASSPDRDRGYYEQYF
>TRBV24-1|TRBJ2-1|-
CATSDFAGLGRNEQFF
>TRBV12-3/TRBV12-4|TRBJ2-7|-
CASSQSLTPYEQYF
>TRBV18|TRBJ2-7|-
CASSPRGYEQYF
>TRBV7-2|TRBJ1-2|-
CASSLQAAESGYGYTF
>TRBV10-2|TRBJ1-2|TRBD1
CASQRDSYGYTF
>TRBV6-2/TRBV6-3|TRBJ2-5|TRBD2
CASSPVKGGGAKTQYF
>TRBV30|TRBJ1-5|TRBD1
CAWSSQRGRNQPQHF
>TRBV4-3|TRBJ1-1|-
CASSQEGLYTEAFF
>TRBV7-2|TRBJ1-2|-
CASSSKTGNYGYTF
>TRBV5-4|TRBJ1-2|-
CASSSGPKTNYGYTF
>TRBV11-2|TRBJ2-7|-
CASSLGVVYEQYF
>TRBV24-1|TRBJ2-1|-
CATSDFWGNEQFF
>TRBV5-6|TRBJ2-3|-
CASSGSTDTQYF
>TRBV7-3|TRBJ2-7|TRBD2
CASSLGGGISYEQYF
>TRBV20-1|TRBJ1-1|-
CSAPTEAGAGTEAFF
>TRBV6-2/TRBV6-3|TRBJ1-5|TRBD1
CASRPNRGGQPQHF
>TRBV11-2|TRBJ1-1|-
CASSSSDRNTEAFF
>TRBV7-3|TRBJ2-1|TRBD1
CASSLTGQGARNEQFF
>TRBV24-1|TRBJ2-3|-
CATSEPGQDFTDTQYF
>TRBV12-3/TRBV12-4|TRBJ1-5|-
CASSLILLQRDQPQHF
>TRBV7-8|TRBJ1-2|TRBD1
CASSPTGVGGYTF
>TRBV10-3|TRBJ1-2|TRBD1
CAISETTGDLNYGYTF
>TRBV7-3|TRBJ1-1|-
CASSLKSYTEAFF
>TRBV12-3/TRBV12-4|TRBJ2-1|TRBD2
CADGTSGGSEQFF
>TRBV11-3|TRBJ2-4|-
CADRHRLAKNIQYF
>TRBV12-3/TRBV12-4|TRBJ1-2|-
CASSPAGRGYGYTF
>TRBV7-2|TRBJ1-1|-
CASSFAGSKNTEAFF
>TRBV27|TRBJ2-3|TRBD2
CASSYRTSRDTQYF
>TRBV7-8|TRBJ2-3|-
CASSPPANLGTQYF
>TRBV5-1|TRBJ1-1|-
CASSGIQGGVTEAFF
>TRBV7-9|TRBJ2-5|TRBD2
CASSSSSGIKETQYF
>TRBV6-2/TRBV6-3|TRBJ1-6|TRBD1
CASRPSTGDNSPLHF
>TRBV6-5|TRBJ2-4|-
CASSSPRRGRANIQYF
>TRBV9|TRBJ1-2|-
CASSGISLYGYTF
>TRBV12-3/TRBV12-4|TRBJ2-7|-
CASSLARVPYEQYF
>TRBV21-1|TRBJ1-6|-
CASSKEVNDTVYSYNSPLHF
>TRBV4-2|TRBJ2-7|TRBD2
CASSQGLAIPYEQYF
>TRBV3-1|TRBJ1-2|-
CASTWGGRGYGYTF
>TRBV12-3/TRBV12-4|TRBJ2-5|-
CASSFVGSQETQYF
>TRBV7-9|TRBJ1-1|-
CAHGPSGGAYTEAFF
>TRBV6-4|TRBJ2-4|-
CASSDGGAGNIQYF